The rows below give T cell receptor beta chains drawn from one sample of a study of somatic mutations in cytotoxic T cells in rheumatoid arthritis. Generated by immunoSEQ multiplex PCR, the TCRdb table keeps only in-frame clones and is missing some. Among around 15,000 clones listed, over 80% were seen once. The sequenced sample consisted of CD8+ T cells sorted from blood. The receptors shown here come from an adult with rheumatoid arthritis. CDR3s include the opening cysteine and the closing phenylalanine or tryptophan. Fields, in order: clone size, V gene, D gene, J gene, CDR3 protein, CDR3 DNA. A D gene is named only where the DNA matches it firmly. Clone size appears in some rows only: once, few, many, or a class for an expanded clone.

abundance: once
v_gene: TRBV29-1
d_gene: TRBD1
j_gene: TRBJ2-6
CDR3aa: CSAVTGGAGANVLTF
CDR3nt: TGCAGCGCTGTAACAGGGGGAGCTGGGGCCAACGTCCTGACTTTC

abundance: once
v_gene: TRBV4-3
d_gene: TRBD1
j_gene: TRBJ2-7
CDR3aa: CASSQDLTGGSYEQYF
CDR3nt: TGCGCCAGCAGCCAAGACTTAACAGGGGGATCCTACGAGCAGTACTTC

abundance: NA
v_gene: TRBV5-1
d_gene: TRBD1
j_gene: TRBJ1-1
CDR3aa: CASSEGPGGNTEAFF
CDR3nt: TGCGCCAGCAGTGAAGGGCCAGGGGGAAACACTGAAGCTTTCTTT

abundance: NA
v_gene: TRBV7-9
d_gene: NA
j_gene: TRBJ2-5
CDR3aa: CASSPWSSGGETQYF
CDR3nt: TGTGCCAGCAGCCCCTGGAGTTCAGGCGGGGAGACCCAGTACTTC

abundance: NA
v_gene: TRBV18
d_gene: NA
j_gene: TRBJ1-1
CDR3aa: CASSRHGGATEAFF
CDR3nt: TGTGCCAGCTCACGGCATGGGGGAGCCACTGAAGCTTTCTTT

abundance: NA
v_gene: TRBV28
d_gene: NA
j_gene: TRBJ2-7
CDR3aa: CASSSSGEPLEQYF
CDR3nt: TGTGCCAGCAGTTCATCAGGAGAGCCCCTCGAGCAGTACTTC

abundance: NA
v_gene: TRBV9
d_gene: NA
j_gene: TRBJ2-5
CDR3aa: CASSGETQYF
CDR3nt: TGTGCCAGCAGCGGAGAGACCCAGTACTTC

abundance: few
v_gene: TRBV7-9
d_gene: NA
j_gene: TRBJ1-3
CDR3aa: CASSLRSPDTIYF
CDR3nt: TGTGCCAGCAGCTTAAGGTCGCCGGACACCATATATTTT

abundance: NA
v_gene: TRBV7-3
d_gene: NA
j_gene: TRBJ2-5
CDR3aa: CASSLTGGMGQETQYF
CDR3nt: TGTGCCAGCAGCTTAACGGGAGGAATGGGGCAAGAGACCCAGTACTTC

abundance: NA
v_gene: TRBV2
d_gene: NA
j_gene: TRBJ1-3
CDR3aa: CASSELVSLTSGNTIYF
CDR3nt: TGTGCCAGCAGTGAATTGGTGTCCCTTACGTCTGGAAACACCATATATTTT

abundance: NA
v_gene: TRBV27
d_gene: TRBD2
j_gene: TRBJ2-1
CDR3aa: CASSLIALAGDEQFF
CDR3nt: TGTGCCAGCAGTTTAATCGCGCTAGCGGGAGATGAGCAGTTCTTC

abundance: few
v_gene: TRBV7-9
d_gene: NA
j_gene: TRBJ1-2
CDR3aa: CASSLRSSDYGYTF
CDR3nt: TGTGCCAGCAGCTTACGCTCCAGCGACTATGGCTACACCTTC

abundance: NA
v_gene: TRBV7-9
d_gene: NA
j_gene: TRBJ1-6
CDR3aa: CASSTVYTETHNSPLHF
CDR3nt: TGTGCCAGCAGCACCGTTTACACGGAAACTCATAATTCACCCCTCCACTTT